These 9 T cell receptor beta chains were all obtained from the same sample, sequenced in a study of human versus mouse CDR3 diversity and MHC coevolution. Using immunoSEQ multiplex PCR, the repertoire was profiled, and TCRdb retains in-frame clones only, with some absent. Among some 60,000 clones listed, roughly 94% were seen once. Input material: naive CD4+ T cells from blood. Subset described: CD45RO-negative CD62L-positive naive CD4 T cells. Receptors were obtained from a person between 60 and 69 years old in good health.

The genes are TRBV19 and TRBJ2-2; unclear D gene. Germline assignment: CDR1 LNHDA and CDR2 SQIVND (reference sequence). Trimming removed 5 bases from V and 2 bases from J, with 9 bases in between. The CDR3 covers 14 residues. For the CDR3, the DNA is TGTGCCAGTAGTGTCTCCGTAAACACCGGGGAGCTGTTTTTT. Protein product: CASSVSVNTGELFF. Full variable domain (rest looked up from reference TRBV19 and TRBJ2-2): DGGITQSPKYLFRKEGQNVTLSCEQNLNHDAMYWYRQDPGQGLRLIYYSQIVNDFQKGDIAEGYSVSREKKESFPLTVTSAQKNPTAFYLCASSVSVNTGELFFGEGSRLTVL.

This chain connects TRBV6-5 to TRBJ1-5; tentatively, D is TRBD1 (6 bases). The germline V gene encodes CDR1 MNHEY and CDR2 SVGAGI. V lost 6 bases and J lost 1, with 10 bases in between. The CDR3 covers 14 residues. The CDR3 loop is CASRPTGSNQPQHF. The CDR3 DNA is TGTGCCAGCAGGCCTACAGGGAGCAATCAGCCCCAGCATTTT.

The chain combines TRBV7-9 with TRBJ2-5; TRBD2 agrees at 9 bases. The germline V gene encodes CDR1 SEHNR and CDR2 FQNEAQ (reference sequence). The CDR3 length is 14 residues. V lost 3 bases to trimming and J lost 5 bases; unmatched junction nucleotides: 4. Written as DNA, the CDR3 is TGTGCCAGCAGCTTTAGCGGGAGAGTGGAGACCCAGTACTTC. Translation: CASSFSGRVETQYF.

This chain connects TRBV9 to TRBJ2-1; 11 nucleotides line up with TRBD2. Germline CDR1 and CDR2: SGDLS and YYNGEE. The trim removed 4 bases at V and 4 bases at J, leaving 16 bases unmatched. This CDR3 is 19 amino acids long. CDR3 DNA sequence: TGTGCCAGCAGCTCGCGGATTAGCGGGAGGGCCGCAACTTACAATGAGCAGTTCTTC. It encodes CASSSRISGRAATYNEQFF.

This clone was seen only once. The chain has TRBV5-6 and TRBJ2-2, with 9 nucleotides matching TRBD2. Per the germline V gene, CDR1 is SGHDT and CDR2 is YYEEEE. The V gene end was trimmed by 5 bases and the J gene end by 2 bases; junction bases not matched to a gene: 4. This CDR3 has 15 residues. Here the CDR3 DNA reads TGTGCCAGCAGTTTTAGCGGGAGAAACACCGGGGAGCTGTTTTTT. As protein: CASSFSGRNTGELFF. Full variable domain (outside the CDR3, taken from reference TRBV5-6 and TRBJ2-2): DAGVTQSPTHLIKTRGQQVTLRCSPKSGHDTVSWYQQALGQGPQFIFQYYEEEERQRGNFPDRFSGHQFPNYSSELNVNALLLGDSALYLCASSFSGRNTGELFFGEGSRLTVL.

CDR3 in DNA: TGCGCCAGCAGCTTGGAGGGCAGGGTTGGGTCACCCCTCCACTTT. Translated: CASSLEGRVGSPLHF. The chain recombines TRBV5-1 with TRBJ1-6; D may be TRBD1 (5 bases). Trimming removed 0 bases from V and 10 bases from J, with 14 bases in between. This CDR3 has 15 amino acids. CDR1 SGHRS and CDR2 YFSETQ come from the germline V gene.

This clone was recorded once. The genes are TRBV9 and TRBJ2-3; 11 bases line up with TRBD2. The germline CDR1 and CDR2 sequences are SGDLS and YYNGEE. With 3 bases clipped from V and 1 base from J, the junction kept 1 base outside the gene matches. CDR3 size: 15 residues. The CDR3 sequence: CASSGSGRGTDTQYF. The CDR3 bases are TGTGCCAGCAGCGGTAGCGGGAGGGGCACAGATACGCAGTATTTT.

The chain uses TRBV6-5 and TRBJ2-7; weak D call: TRBD1 (6 bases). The germline gives CDR1 MNHEY, CDR2 SVGAGI. The CDR3 is made up of 15 amino acids. V was pared by 0 bases and J by 1 base, with 10 bases between. The CDR3 protein is CASSYSSQGSYEQYF. As DNA, the CDR3 is TGTGCCAGCAGTTACTCGAGCCAGGGGTCCTACGAGCAGTACTTC.

This clone was detected only once. The chain recombines TRBV9 with TRBJ2-1; 11 bases agree with TRBD2. V shed 1 base and J 4 bases; nucleotides not matched to a gene: 4. CDR3 length: 16 amino acids. Germline V lookup: CDR1 SGDLS, CDR2 YYNGEE. As DNA, the CDR3 is TGTGCCAGCAGCGTAATGGCTAGCGGGAGGTACAATGAGCAGTTCTTC. Translation: CASSVMASGRYNEQFF.